Each of the 5 T cell receptor beta chains below was sequenced from the same sample in a study of tissue T cells after allogeneic stem cell transplantation. Indicated time point: mouse harvest day 14 after allogeneic transplant. Mouse grafts combined 10^7 T-cell-depleted bone marrow cells with 10^6 splenic CD5+ T cells. Generated by immunoSEQ multiplex PCR, the TCRdb table keeps only in-frame clones and is missing some. The sample gives approximately 7,500 clones, around 33% of which show up once; 5.5% to 7.5% is in the top ten. The sequencing input was skin. The receptor set was obtained from a female BALB/c mouse given C57BL/6 T cells with graft-versus-host disease after an allogeneic hematopoietic cell transplant.

Notes on this clone: Gene names are the mouse ones. The sequenced fragment ends 1 residue before the CDR3 boundary, so the rest is inferred from the germline J gene. This chain connects TRBV26 to TRBJ2-5; no clear D gene. The CDR3 contains 15 residues. V lost 0 bases and J 0 bases, leaving 7 bases between the germline ends. Germline V gives CDR1 KGHPV, CDR2 FQNQEV (reference sequence). CDR3 loop: CASSLSSGNQDTQYF. The covered CDR3 bases are TGTGCCAGCAGTCTGTCGAGTGGTAACCAAGACACCCAGTAC.

In its sample, this clone ranks as large (0.1 to 1%). Germline and genes: mouse. Sequencing ends 1 residue short of the CDR3 end; the germline J gene provides the rest. The V call is TRBV26, the J call TRBJ2-7; maybe TRBD2 (5 bases). The CDR3 extends over 15 amino acids. Trimming removed 0 bases at V and 0 bases at J, with 9 bases between. Germline values: CDR1 KGHPV, CDR2 FQNQEV (reference sequence). Partial CDR3 DNA: TGTGCCAGCAGTCTGTCGTTGGGGAGCTCCTATGAACAGTAC. It specifies CASSLSLGSSYEQY. From start to end, the CDR3 is CASSLSLGSSYEQYF. The full variable domain, rest sourced from reference TRBV26 and TRBJ2-7, is NSKVIQTPRYLVKGQGQKAKMRCIPEKGHPVVFWYQQNKNNEFKFLINFQNQEVLQQIDMTEKRFSAECPSNSPCSLEIQSSEAGDSALYLCASSLSLGSSYEQYFGPGTRLTVL.

On this clone itself: Gene names are mouse gene names. The read ends 1 residue shy of where the CDR3 ends; the end is completed using the germline J gene. V is TRBV26 and J is TRBJ2-4; TRBD2 matches 14 bases. The CDR3 contains 16 residues. CDR1 is KGHPV, CDR2 FQNQEV, per germline (reference sequence). V dropped 2 bases and J dropped 5; count of bases not matched to a gene: 3. Here the CDR3 reads CASSLGTGGAVNTLYF. The covered CDR3 bases are TGTGCCAGCAGTCTGGGGACTGGGGGGGCGGTAAACACCTTGTAC.

This clone was observed once. Mouse gene names and germline throughout. The CDR3 is cut off 1 residue early in the read; its end comes from the germline J gene. The rearrangement joins TRBV15 to TRBJ2-3; D perhaps matches TRBD2 (6 bases). Germline V gives CDR1 SGHND, CDR2 FRSKSL. The CDR3 covers 12 residues. Trimming shortened V by 10 bases and J by 1 base, and 9 bases separated the two germline ends. CDR3 sequence reads: CAKTGGAETLYF. Incomplete CDR3 DNA: TGTGCCAAGACTGGAGGTGCAGAAACGCTGTAT.

By share of the sample, this clone is medium-sized. The genes and germline here are from mouse. The CDR3 spells CASRGQANTEVFF. The sequenced CDR3 bases are TGTGCCAGCAGGGGACAAGCAAACACAGAAGTCTTC. V usage is TRBV26 and J usage is TRBJ1-1, with TRBD1 as a possible D gene (6 bases). The DNA ends 1 residue before the CDR3 does, and the rest of the CDR3 is filled in from the germline J gene. The CDR3 has 13 residues. Trimming left V 6 bases short and J 0 bases short, with 8 bases between. The germline V gene encodes CDR1 KGHPV and CDR2 FQNQEV (reference sequence). The full variable domain, with the rest looked up from reference TRBV26 and TRBJ1-1, is NSKVIQTPRYLVKGQGQKAKMRCIPEKGHPVVFWYQQNKNNEFKFLINFQNQEVLQQIDMTEKRFSAECPSNSPCSLEIQSSEAGDSALYLCASRGQANTEVFFGKGTRLTVV.